The 26 T cell receptor beta chains below were found in one sample sequenced in a study of T cell repertoires in cytomegalovirus infection. The antigens for these receptors are not known. TCRdb analysed the reads with MiXCR anew, one entry per CDR3 protein. The table has roughly 130,000 distinct CDR3 sequences, more than 20% seen once. What was sequenced was PBMCs, sequenced either directly or after in vitro stimulation (not recorded which). The receptors derive from a human donor in good health (CMV status not recorded). Some clones in this sample may be carry-over from other donors' samples.

The rearrangement uses TRBV13 and TRBJ2-1; a possible D gene is TRBD1 (5 bases). The CDR3 has 14 residues. Germline CDR1 and CDR2: PRHDT and FYEKMQ (reference sequence). V lost 0 bases and J 8 bases, leaving 11 bases between the germline ends. The CDR3 reads CASSLGSRVDEQFF. CDR3 bases: TGTGCCAGCAGCTTAGGTAGCAGGGTGGATGAGCAGTTCTTC. Using reference TRBV13 and TRBJ2-1 for the parts outside the CDR3, the full variable domain is AAGVIQSPRHLIKEKRETATLKCYPIPRHDTVYWYQQGPGQDPQFLISFYEKMQSDKGSIPDRFSAQQFSDYHSELNMSSLELGDSALYFCASSLGSRVDEQFFGPGTRLTVL.

This clonotype was counted only a few times. The V call is TRBV7-2, the J call TRBJ1-1; D is ambiguous. Trimming shortened V by 5 bases and J by 1 base, and 8 bases separated the two germline ends. CDR3 length equals 13 residues. Germline lookup yields CDR1 SGHTA and CDR2 FQGNSA. DNA for the CDR3: TGTGCCAGCAGCCCCGCAGGGAACACTGAAGCTTTCTTT. Its translation is CASSPAGNTEAFF.

This clonotype was observed at least ten times. The V gene is TRBV7-2, the J gene TRBJ2-1; D is ambiguous. Germline V gene data show CDR1 as SGHTA and CDR2 as FQGNSA. This CDR3 has 10 residues. The V end lost 5 bases, the J end lost 6 bases, and 2 bases lay between the germline ends. CDR3 sequence reads: CASSSNEQFF. CDR3 bases: TGTGCCAGCAGCAGCAATGAGCAGTTCTTC.

This clonotype occurred a few times. The chain uses TRBV28 and TRBJ1-1, with D unclear. The CDR3 has 13 residues. Germline CDR1 is MDHEN and CDR2 is SYDVKM. Trimming stripped 0 bases from V and 0 bases from J, with 2 bases between. The CDR3 loop reads CASSLWLNTEAFF. The CDR3 region has the DNA TGTGCCAGCAGTTTATGGTTGAACACTGAAGCTTTCTTT.

The table lists this clonotype with a few counts. The J gene is TRBJ2-2, the V gene TRBV7-8, with 9 bases fitting TRBD2. Germline CDR1 reads SGHVS; CDR2 reads FQNEAQ. J lost 5 bases, V lost 6 bases, and 1 base had no gene match. The CDR3 runs to 13 residues. CDR3 nucleotide sequence: TGTGCCAGCAGTACTAGCGGGACCGGGGAGCTGTTTTTT. Translation gives CASSTSGTGELFF.

The sample holds a few counts of this clonotype. This chain connects TRBV4-1 to TRBJ1-5; the D is unclear. Trimming took off 0 bases at V and 6 bases at J, with 6 bases between the two ends. The length of the CDR3 is 13 residues. Looked up from germline, CDR1 is MGHRA and CDR2 is YSYEKL. CDR3 nucleotide sequence: TGCGCCAGCAGCCAAGAAGGGTTTCAGCCCCAGCATTTT. Translation: CASSQEGFQPQHF.

V usage is TRBV7-3 and J usage is TRBJ1-1, with TRBD1 matching 10 bases. V shed 5 bases, J shed 8 bases, and the junction held 8 bases outside the gene matches. This CDR3 has 14 residues. Germline values: CDR1 SGHTA, CDR2 FQGTGA. This chain's CDR3 is CASSPRDRGREAFF. The CDR3 coding sequence is TGTGCCAGCAGCCCCCGGGACAGGGGCAGGGAAGCTTTCTTT.

The V call is TRBV3-1, the J call TRBJ2-6, with D tentatively TRBD2 (5 bases). The CDR3 totals 16 residues. Germline V gene data show CDR1 as LGHDT and CDR2 as YNNKEL (reference sequence). The germline V and J ends were trimmed by 4 bases and 0 bases, with 10 bases remaining between them. The CDR3 nucleotides read TGTGCCAGCAGCCCCCGACGGGGCTCTGGGGCCAACGTCCTGACTTTC. It encodes CASSPRRGSGANVLTF.

In the case of this clonotype: The junction and the germline gene differ at one end; a read error may be behind it. This sequence joins TRBV3-1 and TRBJ1-5; no reliable D call. This CDR3 has 14 residues. CDR1 and CDR2 from the germline V gene are LGHDT and YNNKEL (reference sequence). CDR3 sequence (DNA): TGTGCCAGCAGCCAAGTCCGGTCCAATCAGACCCAGCATTTT. Translation: CASSQVRSNQTQHF. The complete variable domain, with remaining parts taken from reference TRBV3-1 and TRBJ1-5, reads DTAVSQTPKYLVTQMGNDKSIKCEQNLGHDTMYWYKQDSKKFLKIMFSYNNKELIINETVPNRFSPKSPDKAHLNLHINSLELGDSAVYFCASSQVRSNQTQHFGDGTRLSIL.

This clonotype has only a few counts. This chain links TRBV5-6 with TRBJ2-2; D gene unclear. CDR1 and CDR2 from the germline V gene are SGHDT and YYEEEE. The CDR3 runs to 13 residues. The V end was cut by 3 bases, the J end by 7 bases, with 10 bases between. Here the CDR3 reads CASSSTVVGELFF. DNA for the CDR3: TGTGCCAGCAGCTCGACTGTCGTCGGGGAGCTGTTTTTT.

This clonotype was picked up a small number of times. This rearrangement joins TRBV9 to TRBJ2-6; TRBD1 might be the D (5 bases). V shed 4 bases and J shed 3 bases, with 11 bases lying between them. This CDR3 contains 15 residues. Germline V gene data show CDR1 as SGDLS and CDR2 as YYNGEE. CDR3 nucleotide sequence: TGTGCCAGCAGCACCAGGGTTGTTGGGGCCAACGTCCTGACTTTC. This translates into CASSTRVVGANVLTF.

The sample holds a few counts of this clonotype. CDR3 coding DNA: TGTGCCAGCAGCTCGGGTTTGAACACTGAAGCTTTCTTT. Amino acid sequence: CASSSGLNTEAFF. This rearrangement joins TRBV7-2 to TRBJ1-1; D uncertain. CDR1 is SGHTA and CDR2 is FQGNSA in the germline V gene. Trimming removed 4 bases from V and 0 bases from J, with 6 bases in between. The CDR3 has 13 residues.

The gene calls are TRBV28 and TRBJ1-1, with D unresolved. CDR3 length: 13 amino acids. Germline assignment: CDR1 MDHEN and CDR2 SYDVKM. Trimming pared 2 bases from V and 6 bases from J, leaving 10 bases between. CDR3 DNA sequence: TGTGCCAGCAGTTTACGACACCCACCTGAAGCTTTCTTT. Translating it yields CASSLRHPPEAFF.

The V call is TRBV10-2, the J call TRBJ1-5; 8 positions agree with TRBD1. The CDR3 contains 15 residues. Germline assignment: CDR1 WSHSY and CDR2 SAAADI. J lost 2 bases, V lost 3 bases, and 3 bases had no gene match. The CDR3 coding sequence is TGCGCCAGCAGTGACGTGGGACAGGGCAATCAGCCCCAGCATTTT. Protein product: CASSDVGQGNQPQHF.

The chain joins TRBV6-2 or TRBV6-3 to TRBJ2-1; no definite D call. The germline gives CDR1 MNHEY, CDR2 SVGEGT. CDR3 length equals 15 residues. With 6 bases removed from V and 3 bases from J, the gap between germline ends came to 15 bases. The CDR3 DNA reads TGTGCCAGCAGACAAGACTGGACGATCTACAATGAGCAGTTCTTC. This codes for CASRQDWTIYNEQFF.

This rearrangement joins TRBV7-2 to TRBJ2-5, with D possibly being TRBD1 (6 bases). V was clipped by 1 base and J by 1 base, with 7 bases between them. The CDR3 totals 14 residues. The germline V gene encodes CDR1 SGHTA and CDR2 FQGNSA. The DNA for the CDR3 is TGTGCCAGCAGCTTAGAGGACAGCCAAGAGACCCAGTACTTC. This sequence encodes CASSLEDSQETQYF.

This chain's CDR3 is CASSSLSGVNTGELFF. The DNA for the CDR3 is TGTGCCAGTAGTTCCCTGAGCGGAGTAAACACCGGGGAGCTGTTTTTT. The chain couples TRBV19 to TRBJ2-2; D might be TRBD2 (5 bases). This CDR3 is built from 16 residues. Trimming took off 5 bases at V and 2 bases at J, with 15 bases between the two ends. Germline lookup yields CDR1 LNHDA and CDR2 SQIVND (reference sequence).

This clonotype has at least ten counts. CDR3 sequence reads: CASSIWGRAGSGELFF. CDR3 nucleotide sequence: TGTGCCAGTAGTATATGGGGGAGGGCCGGTTCCGGGGAGCTGTTTTTT. The chain joins TRBV19 to TRBJ2-2; 7 bases line up with TRBD2. The CDR3 contains 16 residues. In germline, CDR1 is LNHDA, CDR2 SQIVND (reference sequence). The junction had 9 bases not matched to a gene; V was cut back by 2 bases and J by 6 bases. Looking up the rest from reference TRBV19 and TRBJ2-2 gives the full variable domain: DGGITQSPKYLFRKEGQNVTLSCEQNLNHDAMYWYRQDPGQGLRLIYYSQIVNDFQKGDIAEGYSVSREKKESFPLTVTSAQKNPTAFYLCASSIWGRAGSGELFFGEGSRLTVL.

Only a few counts were recorded for this clonotype. The V gene is TRBV7-6, the J gene TRBJ2-5, with 7 bases matching TRBD2. The CDR3 is 14 residues long. V shed 1 base and J 5 bases; nucleotides not matched to a gene: 4. Germline CDR1 SGHVS, CDR2 FNYEAQ. The CDR3 sequence is CASSLGGSGETQYF. The CDR3 nucleotides read TGTGCCAGCAGCTTAGGCGGGAGCGGGGAGACCCAGTACTTC.

This clonotype occurred a few times. The chain is built from TRBV7-2 and TRBJ1-5, with 8 positions matching TRBD1. Germline CDR1 is SGHTA and CDR2 is FQGNSA. Trimming removed 5 bases from V and 5 bases from J; junction bases left unmatched: 8. The CDR3 is 15 amino acids. The DNA of the CDR3 is TGTGCCAGCAGCCCACGGACAGGGTTTGATCAGCCCCAGCATTTT. It translates to CASSPRTGFDQPQHF. Combining the CDR3 with reference TRBV7-2 and TRBJ1-5 gives the whole variable domain GAGVSQSPSNKVTEKGKDVELRCDPISGHTALYWYRQSLGQGLEFLIYFQGNSAPDKSGLPSDRFSAERTGGSVSTLTIQRTQQEDSAVYLCASSPRTGFDQPQHFGDGTRLSIL.

The chain links TRBV6-5 to TRBJ1-1; tentative D call: TRBD1 (5 bases). Germline values: CDR1 MNHEY, CDR2 SVGAGI. The germline V and J ends were trimmed by 2 bases and 0 bases, with 13 bases remaining between them. CDR3 length: 16 amino acids. The CDR3 is CASSYEWDRMNTEAFF. The DNA of the CDR3 is TGTGCCAGCAGTTACGAGTGGGACCGTATGAACACTGAAGCTTTCTTT.

The V and J genes are TRBV6-5 and TRBJ2-2; D is undetermined. CDR1 and CDR2 (germline): MNHEY, SVGAGI. This CDR3 has 15 residues. V lost 4 bases and J 0 bases, leaving 9 bases between the germline ends. The CDR3, as DNA: TGTGCCAGCAGTTCTCCCCGGTCGAACACCGGGGAGCTGTTTTTT. Protein sequence: CASSSPRSNTGELFF.

This clonotype showed up just a few times. The chain recombines TRBV6-2 or TRBV6-3 with TRBJ2-1; tentatively, D is TRBD1 (6 bases). This CDR3 comprises 14 residues. The germline V gene encodes CDR1 MNHEY and CDR2 SVGEGT. Between the trimmed V and J ends, which lost 7 bases and 4 bases, there was a span of 14 bases. The chain's CDR3 is CASTEVQGYNEQFF. In DNA, the CDR3 is TGTGCCAGCACCGAAGTGCAGGGGTACAATGAGCAGTTCTTC.

The genes are TRBV29-1 and TRBJ1-2; D gene unclear. The germline CDR1 and CDR2 sequences are SQVTM and ANQGSEA. With 1 base removed from V and 8 bases from J, the gap between germline ends came to 17 bases. The CDR3 length is 14 residues. Written as DNA, the CDR3 is TGCAGCGTTGAAGGCGTGACGACACTGAGGGGCTACACCTTC. This codes for CSVEGVTTLRGYTF.

In this sample, this clonotype turned up a few times. This chain links TRBV27 with TRBJ2-7; the match to TRBD2 covers 10 bases. Germline-derived CDR1 and CDR2 are MNHEY and SMNVEV (reference sequence). The CDR3 totals 18 residues. Losses at the gene ends were 2 bases for V and 3 bases for J; bases not matched to a gene: 13. CDR3 loop: CASSLVPPGAGGVYEQYF. In nucleotides, the CDR3 is TGTGCCAGCAGTTTAGTGCCCCCAGGAGCGGGAGGGGTCTACGAGCAGTACTTC.

CDR3 coding DNA: TGTGCCAGCAGAAGGGACTATGGCTACACCTTC. Residues: CASRRDYGYTF. V gene TRBV6-2 or TRBV6-3 combines with J gene TRBJ1-2, with D unresolved. This CDR3 comprises 11 residues. The V end was cut by 6 bases, the J end by 3 bases, with 5 bases between. Per the germline V gene, CDR1 is MNHEY and CDR2 is SVGEGT.